This TCR beta chain was retrieved from a study of response to subunit inactivated influenza vaccine. Findings and caveats of the study: A suggestion made by the authors is that each seasonal influenza vaccination recruits few new T cells.

This clonotype was counted between two and nine times. Its antigen remains unknown. TCRdb itself ran the RT-PCR reads through MiXCR, one entry per CDR3 protein. This sample has about 300,000 distinct CDR3 sequences, with 20% to 25% found just once. V was pared by 4 bases and J by 2 bases, with 11 bases between. The CDR3 spans 13 residues. Germline assignment: CDR1 DFQATT and CDR2 SNEGSKA (reference sequence). The chain is built from TRBV20-1 and TRBJ1-1; the D gene is possibly TRBD1 (5 bases). This sequence was found in a man between 45 and 75 years old who received an inactivated influenza vaccine. The starting material was PBMCs from blood, obtained about 19 months after vaccination. As DNA, the CDR3 is TGCAGTGCTACGTGGACACCTAACACTGAAGCTTTCTTT. The encoded protein is CSATWTPNTEAFF.